Sequencing of this T cell receptor (beta chain) was carried out in a study of early T cells in non-severe SARS-CoV-2 infection. For the study at large: Sequencing used unsorted whole-blood bulk RNA, so chains lack pairing.

A few counts support this clonotype. The target antigen is unknown. Unique molecular identifiers were affixed to single, distinct cDNA molecules. MiXCR was run by TCRdb on the 5' RACE reads, yielding one entry per CDR3 protein. Counted here are more than 80,000 distinct CDR3 sequences, approximately 15% occurring once; the ten biggest clones make up approximately 7.5%. The CDR3 totals 17 residues. The germline V gene encodes CDR1 LGHDT and CDR2 YNNKEL (reference sequence). V was shortened by 4 bases and J by 1 base, with 17 bases between the two germline ends. Regarding the study as a whole: Matching with VDJdb favored anti-spike CD8 responses (missing private and CD4 specificities).

This chain joins TRBV3-1 and TRBJ1-5, with D possibly being TRBD1 (5 bases). What was sequenced was whole blood. The source of this sequence is an adult who was a healthcare worker with PCR-confirmed SARS-CoV-2 infection or an uninfected control (not recorded which). The chain's CDR3 is CASSPSRGRASNQPQHF. The CDR3 nucleotides are TGTGCCAGCAGCCCATCCCGAGGCAGGGCAAGCAATCAGCCCCAGCATTTT.